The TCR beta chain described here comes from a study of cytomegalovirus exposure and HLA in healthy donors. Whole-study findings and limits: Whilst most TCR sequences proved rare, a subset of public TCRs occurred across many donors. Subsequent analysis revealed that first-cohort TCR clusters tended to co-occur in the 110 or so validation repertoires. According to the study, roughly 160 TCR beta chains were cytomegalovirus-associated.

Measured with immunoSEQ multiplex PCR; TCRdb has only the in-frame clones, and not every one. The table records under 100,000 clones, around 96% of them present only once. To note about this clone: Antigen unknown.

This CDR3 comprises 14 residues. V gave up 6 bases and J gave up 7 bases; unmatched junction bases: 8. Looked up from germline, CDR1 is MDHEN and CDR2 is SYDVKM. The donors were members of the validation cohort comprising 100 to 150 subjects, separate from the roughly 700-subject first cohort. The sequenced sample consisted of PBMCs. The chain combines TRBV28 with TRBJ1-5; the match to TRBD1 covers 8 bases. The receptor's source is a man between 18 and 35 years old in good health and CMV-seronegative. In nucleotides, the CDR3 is TGTGCCAGCAGACCCCGGGACAGGAGGCAGCCCCAGCATTTT. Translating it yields CASRPRDRRQPQHF.